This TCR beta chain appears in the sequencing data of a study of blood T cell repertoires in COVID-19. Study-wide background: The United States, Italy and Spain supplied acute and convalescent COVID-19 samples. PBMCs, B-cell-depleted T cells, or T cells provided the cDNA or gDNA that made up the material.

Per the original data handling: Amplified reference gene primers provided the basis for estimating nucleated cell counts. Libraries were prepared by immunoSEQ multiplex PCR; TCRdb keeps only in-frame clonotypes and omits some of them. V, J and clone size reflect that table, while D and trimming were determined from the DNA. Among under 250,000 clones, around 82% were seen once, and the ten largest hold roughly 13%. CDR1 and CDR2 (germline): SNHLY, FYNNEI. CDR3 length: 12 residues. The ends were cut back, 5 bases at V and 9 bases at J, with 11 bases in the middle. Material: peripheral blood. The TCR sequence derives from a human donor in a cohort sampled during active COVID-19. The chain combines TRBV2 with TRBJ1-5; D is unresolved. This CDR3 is CASSYLIGPQHF. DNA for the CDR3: TGTGCCAGCAGTTACTTGATCGGGCCCCAGCATTTT.